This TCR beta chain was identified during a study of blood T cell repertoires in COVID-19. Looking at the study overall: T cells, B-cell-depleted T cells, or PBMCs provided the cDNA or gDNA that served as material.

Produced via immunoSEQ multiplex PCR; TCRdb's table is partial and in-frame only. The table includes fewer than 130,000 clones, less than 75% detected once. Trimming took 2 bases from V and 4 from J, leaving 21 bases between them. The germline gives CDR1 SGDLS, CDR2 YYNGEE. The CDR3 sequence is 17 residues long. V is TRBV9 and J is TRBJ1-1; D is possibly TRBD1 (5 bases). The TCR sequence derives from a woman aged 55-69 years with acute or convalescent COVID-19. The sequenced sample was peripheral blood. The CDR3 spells CASSVEPTDVGGTEAFF. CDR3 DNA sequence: TGTGCCAGCAGCGTGGAACCAACCGATGTGGGGGGCACTGAAGCTTTCTTT. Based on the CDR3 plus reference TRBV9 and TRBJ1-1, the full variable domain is DSGVTQTPKHLITATGQRVTLRCSPRSGDLSVYWYQQSLDQGLQFLIQYYNGEERAKGNILERFSAQQFPDLHSELNLSSLELGDSALYFCASSVEPTDVGGTEAFFGQGTRLTVV.